This T cell receptor beta chain was identified in a study of T cell responses to AZD1222 COVID-19 vaccine. Germline CDR1 and CDR2: SGHTA and FQGNSA. Trimming took off 1 base at V and 4 bases at J, with 11 bases between the two ends. This CDR3 has 15 amino acids. This clone occurred once. Generated by immunoSEQ multiplex PCR, the TCRdb table keeps only in-frame clones and is missing some. The data hold 90,000 to 110,000 clones, with around nine tenths observed a single time. The sequence was obtained from an adult in good health. The chain combines TRBV7-2 with TRBJ2-1, with D unclear. This sample comprised peripheral blood, obtained on day 0 of AZD1222 vaccination. CDR3 amino acids: CASSLVGQVYNEQFF. The CDR3 DNA reads TGTGCCAGCAGCTTAGTTGGCCAGGTGTACAATGAGCAGTTCTTC.